The 25 T cell receptor beta chains in this list originate from one sample, sequenced in a study of shared clonotypes between healthy human individuals. Data came from immunoSEQ multiplex PCR; TCRdb stores just in-frame clones and leaves some out. The sample contains over a million clones, about 98.5% of which appear only once. Sequenced: naive CD4+ T cells sorted from blood. Subset: CD45RA+ positively selected. These receptors were collected from a man younger than 45 in good health.

V usage is TRBV28 and J usage is TRBJ2-2; D is ambiguous. Looked up from germline, CDR1 is MDHEN and CDR2 is SYDVKM. This CDR3 contains 13 residues. V gave up 7 bases and J gave up 0 bases, with 6 bases separating them. The CDR3 DNA sequence: TGTGCCAGCATCTCCGCGAACACCGGGGAGCTGTTTTTT. This gives the protein CASISANTGELFF.

The chain couples TRBV29-1 to TRBJ2-7; D perhaps matches TRBD2 (5 bases). The V gene lost 4 bases and the J gene lost 2 bases, with 18 bases spanning the gap. Germline V lookup: CDR1 SQVTM, CDR2 ANQGSEA. This CDR3 has 15 residues. The CDR3 sequence is CSVVYPGSLPYEQYF. Here the CDR3 DNA reads TGCAGCGTTGTCTATCCGGGGTCATTACCCTACGAGCAGTACTTC.

The chain carries TRBV6-1 and TRBJ2-3; D is perhaps TRBD1 or TRBD2 (5 bases each). The CDR3 is made up of 15 amino acids. Germline V CDR1 and CDR2: MNHNS, SASEGT. The germline V and J ends were trimmed by 4 bases and 1 base, with 12 bases remaining between them. The CDR3 loop reads CASSALGARTDTQYF. The CDR3 nucleotides are TGTGCCAGCAGTGCACTAGGGGCGCGCACAGATACGCAGTATTTT.

V and J are TRBV7-6 and TRBJ1-3; D is uncertain. Germline V gives CDR1 SGHVS, CDR2 FNYEAQ. The CDR3 runs to 17 residues. Trimming cost V 1 base and J 4 bases, with 17 bases left between them. The chain's CDR3 is CASSLVSRVSLGNTIYF. The CDR3 DNA reads as TGTGCCAGCAGCTTAGTCTCCCGGGTTTCGTTGGGAAACACCATATATTTT.

J is TRBJ2-7 and V is TRBV6-6; D gene ambiguous. Trimming shortened V by 2 bases and J by 6 bases, and 8 bases separated the two germline ends. The length of the CDR3 is 12 residues. Germline loops: CDR1 MNHNY, CDR2 SVGAGI (reference sequence). Written as DNA, the CDR3 is TGTGCCAGCAGTTACACGGAGAGCGAGCAGTACTTC. Protein: CASSYTESEQYF.

The chain links TRBV27 to TRBJ2-1; no definite D call. Trimming pared 5 bases from V and 8 bases from J, leaving 22 bases between. CDR1 and CDR2 (germline): MNHEY, SMNVEV (reference sequence). The CDR3 covers 16 residues. CDR3 sequence reads: CASSQYGGRRKDEQFF. As DNA, the CDR3 is TGTGCCAGCAGTCAGTACGGTGGTCGCCGGAAGGATGAGCAGTTCTTC.

V and J are TRBV29-1 and TRBJ2-5; weak D call: TRBD1 (6 bases). Trimming pared 4 bases from V and 9 bases from J, leaving 24 bases between. The CDR3 totals 15 residues. Germline-derived CDR1 and CDR2 are SQVTM and ANQGSEA. Here the CDR3 reads CSVGTDSWVKRSQYF. CDR3 sequence (DNA): TGCAGCGTTGGGACGGACAGTTGGGTCAAGAGGTCCCAGTACTTC. The whole variable domain, filled in from reference TRBV29-1 and TRBJ2-5, reads SAVISQKPSRDICQRGTSLTIQCQVDSQVTMMFWYRQQPGQSLTLIATANQGSEATYESGFVIDKFPISRPNLTFSTLTVSNMSPEDSSIYLCSVGTDSWVKRSQYFGPGTRLLVL.

The V call is TRBV16, the J call TRBJ2-3; D not certain. The CDR3 sequence is 16 residues long. Germline values: CDR1 KGHSY, CDR2 FQNENV. The ends were cut back, 0 bases at V and 2 bases at J, with 12 bases in the middle. The CDR3 DNA is TGTGCCAGCAGCCAATCTCTGGCTAAAAACACAGATACGCAGTATTTT. Translated, it gives CASSQSLAKNTDTQYF.

This clone has a single count. The chain uses TRBV18 and TRBJ2-7; TRBD2 matches at 8 bases. Losses at the gene ends were 2 bases for V and 4 bases for J; bases not matched to a gene: 4. CDR3 length: 14 residues. CDR1 and CDR2 (germline): KGHSH, LQKENI. The CDR3, as DNA: TGTGCCAGCTCACCAACAGCGGGAGAATACGAGCAGTACTTC. Amino acid sequence: CASSPTAGEYEQYF.

The V call is TRBV12-5, the J call TRBJ2-3; D call uncertain. This CDR3 comprises 11 residues. Germline-derived CDR1 and CDR2 are LGHNT and FRNRAP. The V end lost 7 bases, the J end lost 4 bases, and 6 bases lay between the germline ends. CDR3 residues: CASALADTQYF. CDR3 nucleotides: TGTGCTAGTGCCCTCGCAGATACGCAGTATTTT. The whole variable domain, filled in from reference TRBV12-5 and TRBJ2-3, reads DARVTQTPRHKVTEMGQEVTMRCQPILGHNTVFWYRQTMMQGLELLAYFRNRAPLDDSGMPKDRFSAEMPDATLATLKIQPSEPRDSAVYFCASALADTQYFGPGTRLTVL.

The chain uses TRBV19 and TRBJ2-7, with 11 bases identical to TRBD2. Looked up from germline, CDR1 is LNHDA and CDR2 is SQIVND (reference sequence). The CDR3 totals 16 residues. The J segment lost 1 base and the V segment lost 4 bases, leaving 6 bases of the junction unmatched. In DNA form, the CDR3 reads TGTGCCAGTAGTACAACCGGGACTAGCGGATCCTACGAGCAGTACTTC. Translating gives CASSTTGTSGSYEQYF. Filled out from reference TRBV19 and TRBJ2-7, the complete variable domain reads DGGITQSPKYLFRKEGQNVTLSCEQNLNHDAMYWYRQDPGQGLRLIYYSQIVNDFQKGDIAEGYSVSREKKESFPLTVTSAQKNPTAFYLCASSTTGTSGSYEQYFGPGTRLTVT.

Turning to this clone: In the same sample, other DNA sequences code for this CDR3. The V call is TRBV7-9, the J call TRBJ2-1; D is ambiguous. V dropped 5 bases and J dropped 3 bases, with 5 bases sitting between them. The germline CDR1 and CDR2 sequences are SEHNR and FQNEAQ (reference sequence). This CDR3 region has 12 residues. The CDR3 DNA sequence: TGTGCCAGCAGCCGCGACTACAATGAGCAGTTCTTC. Amino acids: CASSRDYNEQFF.

The chain couples TRBV11-2 to TRBJ2-5, with 8 positions matching TRBD1. The trim removed 0 bases at V and 4 bases at J, leaving 7 bases unmatched. The germline CDR1 and CDR2 sequences are SGHAT and FQNNGV. The CDR3 extends over 16 amino acids. This chain's CDR3 is CASSLDWTGIPETQYF. For the CDR3, the DNA is TGTGCCAGCAGCTTAGATTGGACAGGGATCCCAGAGACCCAGTACTTC.

The gene calls are TRBV6-5 and TRBJ1-5, with 10 bases aligning to TRBD1. This CDR3 region has 14 residues. Unmatched junction bases numbered 2, after V lost 4 bases and J lost 5 bases. Per germline, CDR1 MNHEY and CDR2 SVGAGI. The DNA for the CDR3 is TGTGCCAGCAGTTGGACAGGGGGGGATCAGCCCCAGCATTTT. This gives the protein CASSWTGGDQPQHF.

V gene TRBV28 combines with J gene TRBJ2-1; 10 nucleotides line up with TRBD2. The V and J ends lost 1 base and 6 bases, in that order; junction bases with no gene match: 18. CDR3 length equals 20 residues. Germline V gives CDR1 MDHEN, CDR2 SYDVKM. CDR3 sequence: CASSLSGGGGGLAIANEQFF. The CDR3 coding sequence is TGTGCCAGCAGTTTATCAGGCGGTGGGGGGGGACTAGCGATAGCCAATGAGCAGTTCTTC. The whole variable domain, filled in from reference TRBV28 and TRBJ2-1, reads DVKVTQSSRYLVKRTGEKVFLECVQDMDHENMFWYRQDPGLGLRLIYFSYDVKMKEKGDIPEGYSVSREKKERFSLILESASTNQTSMYLCASSLSGGGGGLAIANEQFFGPGTRLTVL.

The V call is TRBV10-3, the J call TRBJ2-3, with D tentatively TRBD1 (6 bases). V was clipped by 2 bases and J by 1 base, with 13 bases between them. This CDR3 contains 16 residues. Germline CDR1 reads ENHRY; CDR2 reads SYGVKD. The CDR3 DNA sequence: TGTGCCATCAGTGAGGTTGGGGGCGCGGGCACAGATACGCAGTATTTT. Its translation is CAISEVGGAGTDTQYF.

The gene calls are TRBV6-5 and TRBJ1-2, with D possibly matching TRBD1 (6 bases). CDR3 length: 15 amino acids. The germline V and J ends were trimmed by 0 bases and 6 bases, with 14 bases remaining between them. Germline CDR1 reads MNHEY; CDR2 reads SVGAGI. DNA for the CDR3: TGTGCCAGCAGTTACTCGCGGCAGGGGAGAAATGGCTACACCTTC. This codes for CASSYSRQGRNGYTF.

The chain couples TRBV18 to TRBJ2-7; D might be TRBD1 or TRBD2, each matching 6 bases. Trimming stripped 8 bases from V and 13 bases from J, with 21 bases between. The CDR3 length is 12 residues. Germline CDR1 is KGHSH and CDR2 is LQKENI. The chain's CDR3 is CASEGDNRGLYF. In DNA, the CDR3 is TGTGCCAGCGAGGGAGATAACCGGGGGCTCTACTTC.

J is TRBJ2-7 and V is TRBV11-2; D is uncertain. This CDR3 spans 12 amino acids. CDR1 is SGHAT, CDR2 FQNNGV, per germline. Trimming shortened V by 6 bases and J by 8 bases, and 14 bases separated the two germline ends. The CDR3 region has the DNA TGTGCCAGCAGTACCAATGGGTTTCAGCAGTACTTC. It is translated as CASSTNGFQQYF.

The chain couples TRBV7-2 to TRBJ2-1, with 11 bases that match TRBD2. The CDR3 contains 16 residues. Germline trimming cut 5 bases from V and 6 bases from J; bases unmatched to any gene: 9. CDR1 SGHTA and CDR2 FQGNSA come from the germline V gene. CDR3 region: CASSPPRTSGRNEQFF. The CDR3 bases are TGTGCCAGCAGCCCACCCCGGACTAGCGGGCGCAATGAGCAGTTCTTC.

The chain couples TRBV15 to TRBJ2-3, with D tentatively TRBD2 (5 bases). CDR3 size: 14 residues. The V gene's germline CDR1 is LNHNV and CDR2 YYDKDF (reference sequence). Deletions cut 0 bases from V and 6 bases from J, with 10 bases between. CDR3 nucleotides: TGTGCCACCAGCAGAGATCGGGATTTGGATACGCAGTATTTT. It specifies CATSRDRDLDTQYF.

V is TRBV6-6 and J is TRBJ2-7; 7 nucleotides line up with TRBD1. Germline-derived CDR1 and CDR2 are MNHNY and SVGAGI (reference sequence). CDR3 length: 16 residues. J was trimmed by 3 bases and V by 0 bases; bases with no gene match: 8. CDR3 loop: CASSYSGTGQNYEQYF. The DNA for the CDR3 is TGTGCCAGCAGTTACTCGGGTACGGGACAGAACTACGAGCAGTACTTC.

V gene TRBV6-4 combines with J gene TRBJ1-1; D gene ambiguous. Germline V gene data show CDR1 as MRHNA and CDR2 as SNTAGT. CDR3 length: 13 residues. The V end lost 10 bases, the J end lost 3 bases, and 15 bases lay between the germline ends. For the CDR3, the DNA is TGTGCCACCAAGGGCAGGTTTGACACTGAAGCTTTCTTT. It is translated as CATKGRFDTEAFF.

DNA of the CDR3: TGTGCCTGGAGACGACCCGACAGATACTATGGCTACACCTTC. It translates to CAWRRPDRYYGYTF. This chain links TRBV30 with TRBJ1-2; D is possibly TRBD1 (5 bases). Trimming removed 3 bases from V and 3 bases from J, with 14 bases in between. CDR3 size: 14 residues. The germline V gene has CDR1 GTSNPN and CDR2 SVGIG (reference sequence).

V and J are TRBV30 and TRBJ1-5; D remains unclear. Germline CDR1 and CDR2: GTSNPN and SVGIG (reference sequence). This CDR3 spans 12 amino acids. Between the trimmed V and J ends, which lost 3 bases and 6 bases, there was a span of 9 bases. In DNA form, the CDR3 reads TGTGCCTGGAGCGCAGTTGGTCAGCCCCAGCATTTT. Its protein is CAWSAVGQPQHF. The full variable domain, in which reference TRBV30 and TRBJ1-5 provide the parts outside the CDR3, is SQTIHQWPATLVQPVGSPLSLECTVEGTSNPNLYWYRQAAGRGLQLLFYSVGIGQISSEVPQNLSASRPQDRQFILSSKKLLLSDSGFYLCAWSAVGQPQHFGDGTRLSIL.